These T cell receptor beta chains were read from a single sample in a study of CD8+ T cells in alopecia areata. TCRdb's copy holds only in-frame clones and misses some; the assay was immunoSEQ multiplex PCR. The table lists hundreds of thousands of clones, approximately 60% of them singletons, with about 0.9% in the top ten. Sequencing used CD4+ T cells sorted from blood, obtained around week 54, from a patient treated with tofacitinib. The receptors here all came from a human donor with alopecia areata. Each CDR3 is given with its conserved first and last residue. A D gene is named only where the DNA matches it firmly. Size tells how often a clone was seen (once, few, many) or the class of an expanded clone, and some rows leave it out.

>TRBV2|TRBJ2-7|-|-
TGTGCCAGCAGTGTAACTGGGAACTCCTACGAGCAGTACTTC
CASSVTGNSYEQYF
>TRBV29-1|TRBJ1-2|-|few
TGCAGCGTTGAAGGACCGGGGCTAGGGGGCTACACCTTC
CSVEGPGLGGYTF
>TRBV5-6|TRBJ2-5|-|-
TGTGCCAGCGCCAGATACCGGCCGGAGACCCAGTACTTC
CASARYRPETQYF
>TRBV30|TRBJ2-3|TRBD2|-
TGTGCCTGGGGTTCACTAGCGTCTAGCACAGATACGCAGTATTTT
CAWGSLASSTDTQYF
>TRBV7-6|TRBJ2-7|-|-
TGTGCCAGCAGCCTGGACACCTACGAGCAGTACTTC
CASSLDTYEQYF
>TRBV5-5|TRBJ2-2|-|once
TGTGCCAGCAGCTTCGACAGGAATGTGAACACCGGGGAGCTGTTTTTT
CASSFDRNVNTGELFF
>TRBV5-1|TRBJ2-2|TRBD2|-
TGCGCCAGCAGCTTGGCCCCGGGGGGGCCGAACACCGGGGAGCTGTTTTTT
CASSLAPGGPNTGELFF
>TRBV5-1|TRBJ2-1|-|-
TGCGCCAGCAGCTTGGCGTCAGTTGGGAATGAGCAGTTCTTC
CASSLASVGNEQFF
>TRBV7-9|TRBJ1-2|TRBD1|-
TGTGCCAGCAGCCCTGTAGGCGGGACAGCATATGGCTACACCTTC
CASSPVGGTAYGYTF
>TRBV6-5|TRBJ1-1|-|-
TGTGCCAGCAGTTACTCTGGGACGGTTGAAGCTTTCTTT
CASSYSGTVEAFF
>TRBV29-1|TRBJ2-3|TRBD2|few
TGCACCTCGACTAGCGGGGACACAGATACGCAGTATTTT
CTSTSGDTDTQYF
>TRBV30|TRBJ2-5|TRBD1|-
TGTGCCCGGGGACAGGGAGAAGAGACCCAGTACTTC
CARGQGEETQYF
>TRBV4-3|TRBJ2-1|TRBD2|once
TGCGCCAGCAGCCGAGAAAGCGGGGGATACAATGAGCAGTTCTTC
CASSRESGGYNEQFF
>TRBV6-5|TRBJ2-3|-|few
TGTGCCAGTACAAGAAAAGATACGCAGTATTTT
CASTRKDTQYF
>TRBV29-1|TRBJ2-7|-|few
TGCAGCGTTGTGACAGGTCGCGAGCAGTACTTC
CSVVTGREQYF
>TRBV6-5|TRBJ1-1|-|-
TGTGCCAGCAGTTACTCTGCGTACACTGAAGCTTTCTTT
CASSYSAYTEAFF
>TRBV6-5|TRBJ2-1|TRBD2|-
TGTGCCAGCAGTAGAAGCGGGGGAGCCTACAATGAGCAGTTCTTC
CASSRSGGAYNEQFF
>TRBV29-1|TRBJ2-1|-|few
TGCAGCGTTGGACGGAGGGAGCAGCGTAGCCAGTTCTTC
CSVGRREQRSQFF
>TRBV2|TRBJ1-4|-|few
TGTGCCAGCGGGCGAGATGTTCTGAGCGAAAAACTGTTTTTT
CASGRDVLSEKLFF
>TRBV5-5|TRBJ2-5|-|few
TGTGCCAGCAGCTGGACCACTACGCAAGAGACCCAGTACTTC
CASSWTTTQETQYF
>TRBV25-1|TRBJ1-1|-|-
TGTGCCAGCAGTGAATATGGCGTCAGTGAAGCTTTCTTT
CASSEYGVSEAFF
>TRBV6-5|TRBJ1-2|TRBD1|-
TGTGCCAGCAGTGGACAGGGGCTGGGCTATGGCTACACCTTC
CASSGQGLGYGYTF
>TRBV7-9|TRBJ2-3|-|-
TGTGCCAGCAGCCCGACCCCTAGCACAGATACGCAGTATTTT
CASSPTPSTDTQYF
>TRBV5-6|TRBJ2-3|TRBD1|-
TGTGCCAGCAGCGCCGGGACAGAATCTTTCACAGATACGCAGTATTTT
CASSAGTESFTDTQYF
>TRBV9|TRBJ1-6|-|-
TGTGCCAGCAGCGTAGACCCGGCCTATAATTCACCCCTCCACTTT
CASSVDPAYNSPLHF
>TRBV11-1|TRBJ1-2|-|-
TGTGCCAGCAGCTATCCGGGGGCAGGGAAGTATGGCTACACCTTC
CASSYPGAGKYGYTF
>TRBV5-6|TRBJ2-7|-|-
TGTGCCAGCAGAATAGGGAGCTCCTACGAGCAGTACTTC
CASRIGSSYEQYF
>TRBV5-4|TRBJ2-2|-|-
TGTGCCAGCAGCCCGGGGGGCAGGACGACCGGGGAGCTGTTTTTT
CASSPGGRTTGELFF
>TRBV5-1|TRBJ1-1|TRBD1|once
TGCGCCAGCAGCCGAGAGGGGACAGGGGGCCTGAACACTGAAGCTTTCTTT
CASSREGTGGLNTEAFF